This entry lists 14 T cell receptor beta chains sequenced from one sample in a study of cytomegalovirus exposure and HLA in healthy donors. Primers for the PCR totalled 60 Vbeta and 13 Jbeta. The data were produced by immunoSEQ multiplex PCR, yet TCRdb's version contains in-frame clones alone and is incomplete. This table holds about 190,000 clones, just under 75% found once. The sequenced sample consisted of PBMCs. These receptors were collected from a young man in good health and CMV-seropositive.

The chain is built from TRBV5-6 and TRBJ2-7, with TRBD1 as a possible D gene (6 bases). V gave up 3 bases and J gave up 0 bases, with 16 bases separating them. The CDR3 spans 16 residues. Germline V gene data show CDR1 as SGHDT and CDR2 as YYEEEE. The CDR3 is CASSWTVGWGSYEQYF. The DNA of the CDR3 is TGTGCCAGCAGCTGGACAGTGGGATGGGGCTCCTACGAGCAGTACTTC.

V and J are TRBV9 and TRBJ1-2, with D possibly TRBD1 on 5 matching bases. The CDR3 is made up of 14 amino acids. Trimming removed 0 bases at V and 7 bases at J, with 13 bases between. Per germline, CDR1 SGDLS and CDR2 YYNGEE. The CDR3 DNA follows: TGTGCCAGCAGCGTAGTCCGGGACTCGGTTGGCTACACCTTC. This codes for CASSVVRDSVGYTF.

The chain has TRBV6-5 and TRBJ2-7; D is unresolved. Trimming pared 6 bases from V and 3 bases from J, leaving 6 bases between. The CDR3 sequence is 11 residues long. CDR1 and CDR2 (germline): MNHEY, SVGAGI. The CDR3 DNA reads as TGTGCCAGCAGCTCCTACTACGAGCAGTACTTC. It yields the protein CASSSYYEQYF.

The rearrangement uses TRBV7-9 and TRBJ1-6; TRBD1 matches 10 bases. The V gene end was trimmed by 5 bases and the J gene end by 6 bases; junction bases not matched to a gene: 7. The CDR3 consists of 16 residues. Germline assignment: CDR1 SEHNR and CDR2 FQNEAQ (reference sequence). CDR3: CASSTGQGRLNSPLHF. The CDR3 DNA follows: TGTGCCAGCAGCACGGGACAGGGGCGACTTAATTCACCCCTCCACTTT.

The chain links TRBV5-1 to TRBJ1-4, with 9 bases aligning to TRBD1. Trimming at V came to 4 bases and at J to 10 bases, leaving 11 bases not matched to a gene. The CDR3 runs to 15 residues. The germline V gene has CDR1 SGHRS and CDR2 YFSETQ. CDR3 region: CASSPGQGIRGKLFF. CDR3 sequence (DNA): TGCGCCAGCAGCCCAGGACAGGGGATCCGGGGAAAACTGTTTTTT.

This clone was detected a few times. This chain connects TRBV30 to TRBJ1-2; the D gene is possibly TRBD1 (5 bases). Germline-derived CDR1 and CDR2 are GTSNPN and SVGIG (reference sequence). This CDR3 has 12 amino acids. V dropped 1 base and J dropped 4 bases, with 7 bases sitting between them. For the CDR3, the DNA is TGTGCCTGGAGTGACGGGGGCTATGGCTACACCTTC. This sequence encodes CAWSDGGYGYTF.

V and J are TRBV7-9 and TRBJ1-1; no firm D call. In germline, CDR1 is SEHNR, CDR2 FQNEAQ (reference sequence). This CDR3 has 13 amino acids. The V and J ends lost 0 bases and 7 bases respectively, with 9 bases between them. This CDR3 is CASSLARAVEAFF. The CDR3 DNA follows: TGTGCCAGCAGCTTAGCGCGGGCAGTTGAAGCTTTCTTT.

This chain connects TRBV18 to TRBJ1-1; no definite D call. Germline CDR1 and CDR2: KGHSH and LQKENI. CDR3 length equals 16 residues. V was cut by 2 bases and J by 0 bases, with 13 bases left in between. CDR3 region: CASSPRSADLNTEAFF. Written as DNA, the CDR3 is TGTGCCAGCTCACCAAGGTCGGCTGACTTGAACACTGAAGCTTTCTTT.

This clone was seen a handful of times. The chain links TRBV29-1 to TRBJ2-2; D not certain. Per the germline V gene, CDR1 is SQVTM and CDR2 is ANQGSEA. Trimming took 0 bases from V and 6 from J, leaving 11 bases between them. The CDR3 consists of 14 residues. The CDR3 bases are TGCAGCGTTGAAGAACTCCATACCTCCGGGGAGCTGTTTTTT. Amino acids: CSVEELHTSGELFF.

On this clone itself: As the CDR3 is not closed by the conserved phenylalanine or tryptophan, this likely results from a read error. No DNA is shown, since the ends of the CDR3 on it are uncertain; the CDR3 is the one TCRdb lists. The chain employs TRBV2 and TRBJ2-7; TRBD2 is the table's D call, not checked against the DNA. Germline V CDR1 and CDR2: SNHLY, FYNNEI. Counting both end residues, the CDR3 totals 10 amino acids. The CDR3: CASSGRDYVL.

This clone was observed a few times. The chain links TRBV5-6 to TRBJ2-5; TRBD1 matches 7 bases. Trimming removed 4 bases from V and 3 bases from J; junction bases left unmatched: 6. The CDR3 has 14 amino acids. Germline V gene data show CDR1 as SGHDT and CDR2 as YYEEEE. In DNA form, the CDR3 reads TGTGCCAGCAGCCAGACAGGGTTGGAAGAGACCCAGTACTTC. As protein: CASSQTGLEETQYF.

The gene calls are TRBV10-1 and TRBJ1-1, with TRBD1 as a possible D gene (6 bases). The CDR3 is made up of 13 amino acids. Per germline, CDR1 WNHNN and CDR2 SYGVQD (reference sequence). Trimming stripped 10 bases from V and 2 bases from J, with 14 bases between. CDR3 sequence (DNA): TGCGCCACCCCCGGGACACTTAACACTGAAGCTTTCTTT. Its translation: CATPGTLNTEAFF.

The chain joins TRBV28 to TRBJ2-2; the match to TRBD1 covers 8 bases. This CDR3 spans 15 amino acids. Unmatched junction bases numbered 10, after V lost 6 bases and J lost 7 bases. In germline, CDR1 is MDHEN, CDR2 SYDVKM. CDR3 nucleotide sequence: TGTGCCAGCAGCCCAGGGGGCGCGGTTAACGGGGAGCTGTTTTTT. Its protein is CASSPGGAVNGELFF.

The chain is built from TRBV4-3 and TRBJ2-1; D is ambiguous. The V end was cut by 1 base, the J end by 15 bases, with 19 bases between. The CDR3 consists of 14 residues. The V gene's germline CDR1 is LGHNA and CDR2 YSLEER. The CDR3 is CASSQVWSDAPPFF. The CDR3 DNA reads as TGCGCCAGCAGCCAAGTGTGGTCAGATGCCCCACCGTTCTTC.